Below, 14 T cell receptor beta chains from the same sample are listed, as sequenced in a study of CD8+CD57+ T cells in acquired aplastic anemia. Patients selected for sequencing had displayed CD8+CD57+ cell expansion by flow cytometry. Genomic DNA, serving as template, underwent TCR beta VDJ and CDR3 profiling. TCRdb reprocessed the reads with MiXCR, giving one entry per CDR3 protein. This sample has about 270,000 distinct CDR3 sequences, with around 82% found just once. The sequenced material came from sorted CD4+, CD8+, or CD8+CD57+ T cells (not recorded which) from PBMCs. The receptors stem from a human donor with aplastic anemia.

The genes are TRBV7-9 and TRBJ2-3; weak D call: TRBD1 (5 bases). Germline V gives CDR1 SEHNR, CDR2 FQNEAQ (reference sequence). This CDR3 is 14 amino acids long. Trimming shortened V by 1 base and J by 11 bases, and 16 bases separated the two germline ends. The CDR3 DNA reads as TGTGCCAGCAGCTTAGTGGCAGGGCGCGATGAGCAGTATTTT. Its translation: CASSLVAGRDEQYF.

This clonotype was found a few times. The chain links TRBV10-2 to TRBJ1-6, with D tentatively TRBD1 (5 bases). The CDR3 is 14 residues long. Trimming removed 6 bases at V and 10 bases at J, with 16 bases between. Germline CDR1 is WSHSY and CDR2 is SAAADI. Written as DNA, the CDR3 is TGCGCCAGCAGCGGACAAAGTACAGGATCACCCCTCCACTTT. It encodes CASSGQSTGSPLHF.

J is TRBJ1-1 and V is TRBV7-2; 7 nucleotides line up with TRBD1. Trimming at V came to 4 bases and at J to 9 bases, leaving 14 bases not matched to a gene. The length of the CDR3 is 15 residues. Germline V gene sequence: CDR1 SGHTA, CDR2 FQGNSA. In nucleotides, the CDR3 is TGTGCCAGCAGCTCCGATCTGACAGGGAACACACAAGCTTTCTTT. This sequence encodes CASSSDLTGNTQAFF.

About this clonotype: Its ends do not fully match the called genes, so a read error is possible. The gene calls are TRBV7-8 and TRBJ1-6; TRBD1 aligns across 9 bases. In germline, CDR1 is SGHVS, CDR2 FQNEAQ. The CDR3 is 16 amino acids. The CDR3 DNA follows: TGTGCCAGCAGTCAACCGGACAGGGGTCTTAATTCGCCCCTCCACTTT. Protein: CASSQPDRGLNSPLHF.

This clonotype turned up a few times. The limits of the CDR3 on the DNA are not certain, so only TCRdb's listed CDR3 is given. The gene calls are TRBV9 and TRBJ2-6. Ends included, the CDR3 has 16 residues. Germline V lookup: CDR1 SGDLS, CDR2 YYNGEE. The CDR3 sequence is CASGGAGNFQYFVLTF.

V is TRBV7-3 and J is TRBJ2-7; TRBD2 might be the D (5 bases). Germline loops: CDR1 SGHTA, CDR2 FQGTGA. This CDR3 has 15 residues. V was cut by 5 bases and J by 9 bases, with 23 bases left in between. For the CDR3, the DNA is TGTGCCAGCAGCCCACCCCCTAGGACTCCCGACGTGCAGTACGTC. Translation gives CASSPPPRTPDVQYV.

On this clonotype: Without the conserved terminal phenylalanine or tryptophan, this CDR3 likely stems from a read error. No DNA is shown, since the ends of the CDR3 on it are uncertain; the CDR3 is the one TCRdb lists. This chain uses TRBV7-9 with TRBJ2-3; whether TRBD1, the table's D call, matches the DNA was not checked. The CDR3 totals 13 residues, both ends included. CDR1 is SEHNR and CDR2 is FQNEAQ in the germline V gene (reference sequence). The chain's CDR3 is CASSFVQGGETQY.

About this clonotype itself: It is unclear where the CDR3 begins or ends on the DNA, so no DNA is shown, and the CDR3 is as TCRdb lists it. The CDR3 sequence: CASSVGLGTDTQSFF. This chain links TRBV9 with TRBJ1-1. A total of 15 residues make up the CDR3, ends included. Germline CDR1 is SGDLS and CDR2 is YYNGEE.

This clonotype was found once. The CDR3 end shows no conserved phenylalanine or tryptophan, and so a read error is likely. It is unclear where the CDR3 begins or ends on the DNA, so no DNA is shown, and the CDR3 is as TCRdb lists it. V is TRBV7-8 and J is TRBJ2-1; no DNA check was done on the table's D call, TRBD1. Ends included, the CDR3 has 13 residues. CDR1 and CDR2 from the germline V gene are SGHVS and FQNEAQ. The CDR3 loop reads CASSYGGIHEKLY.

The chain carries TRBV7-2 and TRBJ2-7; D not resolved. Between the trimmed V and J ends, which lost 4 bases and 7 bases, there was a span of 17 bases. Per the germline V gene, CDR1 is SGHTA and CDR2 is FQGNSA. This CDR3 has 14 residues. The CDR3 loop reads CASSSSAGLTEQYF. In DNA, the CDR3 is TGTGCCAGCAGCTCGTCGGCAGGCCTCACAGAGCAGTACTTC.

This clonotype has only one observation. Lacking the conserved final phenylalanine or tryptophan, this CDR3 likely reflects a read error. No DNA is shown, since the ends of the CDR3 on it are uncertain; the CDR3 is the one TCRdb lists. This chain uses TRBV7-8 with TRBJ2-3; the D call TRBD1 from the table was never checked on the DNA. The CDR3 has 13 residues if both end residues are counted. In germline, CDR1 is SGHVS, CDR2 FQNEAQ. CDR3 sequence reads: CASGFGGADETQY.

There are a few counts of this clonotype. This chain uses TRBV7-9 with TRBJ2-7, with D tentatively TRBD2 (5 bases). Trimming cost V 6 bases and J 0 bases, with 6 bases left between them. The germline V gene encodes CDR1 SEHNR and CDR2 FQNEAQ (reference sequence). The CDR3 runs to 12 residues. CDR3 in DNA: TGTGCCAGCAGAGCGGACTCCTACGAGCAGTACTTC. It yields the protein CASRADSYEQYF.

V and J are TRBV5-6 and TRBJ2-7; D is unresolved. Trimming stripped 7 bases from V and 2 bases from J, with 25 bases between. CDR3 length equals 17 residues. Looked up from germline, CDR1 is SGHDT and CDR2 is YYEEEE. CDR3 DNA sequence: TGTGCCAGCGCCTCGGCCGAACAGTCCTTAACCACCTACGAGCAGTACTTC. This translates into CASASAEQSLTTYEQYF.

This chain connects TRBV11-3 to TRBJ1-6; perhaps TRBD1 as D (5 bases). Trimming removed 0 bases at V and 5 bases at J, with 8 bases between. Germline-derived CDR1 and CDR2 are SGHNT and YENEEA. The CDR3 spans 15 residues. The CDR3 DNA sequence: TGTGCCAGCAGCTTAGATCTGACAGATAATTCACCCCTCCACTTT. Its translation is CASSLDLTDNSPLHF.